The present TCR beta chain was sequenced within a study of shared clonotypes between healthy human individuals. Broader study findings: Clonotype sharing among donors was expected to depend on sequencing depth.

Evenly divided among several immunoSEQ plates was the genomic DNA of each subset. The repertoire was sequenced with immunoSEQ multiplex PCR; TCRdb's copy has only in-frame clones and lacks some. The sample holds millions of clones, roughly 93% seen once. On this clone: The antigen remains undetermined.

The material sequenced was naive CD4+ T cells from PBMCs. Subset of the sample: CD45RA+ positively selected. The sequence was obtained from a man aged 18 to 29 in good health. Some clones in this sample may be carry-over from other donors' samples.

The CDR3 reads CATSSTPRTGGKTQYF. For the CDR3, the DNA is TGTGCCACCAGCAGCACACCACGGACAGGCGGGAAGACCCAGTACTTC. The chain couples TRBV15 to TRBJ2-5; the D gene is possibly TRBD1 (7 bases). The CDR3 contains 16 residues. Trimming stripped 3 bases from V and 6 bases from J, with 20 bases between. CDR1 LNHNV and CDR2 YYDKDF come from the germline V gene (reference sequence).